Listed below are T cell receptor beta chains from one sample, sequenced in a study of blood T cell repertoires in COVID-19. The table came from immunoSEQ multiplex PCR; TCRdb's copy has only in-frame clones and leaves some out. The sample holds roughly 170,000 clones, about four fifths seen once. The sample comprised PBMCs or T cells enriched from blood (not recorded which). Receptors originate from a woman aged 50 to 65 in a cohort exposed to, infected with or recovered from COVID-19 (not recorded which). The CDR3 runs from the conserved cysteine through the conserved F or W. A D gene is named only where the DNA matches it firmly. Some rows have no size entry. The others give once, few or many, or a class for an expanded clone.

J gene	V gene	D gene	clone size	CDR3 protein	CDR3 DNA
TRBJ1-6	TRBV5-5	.	few	CASSLTDQYNSPLHF	TGTGCCAGCAGCTTGACAGACCAGTATAATTCACCCCTCCACTTT
TRBJ1-2	TRBV11-2	TRBD1	few	CASSPGQGSLNGYTF	TGTGCCAGCAGCCCCGGACAGGGGAGCCTTAATGGCTACACCTTC
TRBJ2-5	TRBV5-5	TRBD1	few	CASSLTGGRETQYF	TGTGCCAGCAGCTTAACAGGGGGCCGGGAGACCCAGTACTTC
TRBJ2-1	TRBV18	.	.	CASSPFRGEQFF	TGTGCCAGCTCACCATTTCGGGGTGAGCAGTTCTTC
TRBJ2-1	TRBV7-2	.	.	CASSPRRMSEQFF	TGTGCCAGCAGCCCCCGGAGGATGTCTGAGCAGTTCTTC
TRBJ2-1	TRBV5-4	TRBD2	.	CASSPRAGGSNEQFF	TGTGCCAGCAGCCCCCGAGCGGGGGGGAGCAATGAGCAGTTCTTC
TRBJ1-5	TRBV11-3	.	few	CASSSPRTPDSNQPQHF	TGTGCCAGCAGCTCCCCGAGGACACCTGATAGCAATCAGCCCCAGCATTTT
TRBJ2-3	TRBV5-6	TRBD1	.	CASSLGGQKTDTQYF	TGTGCCAGCAGCTTGGGGGGACAGAAAACAGATACGCAGTATTTT
TRBJ2-7	TRBV7-8	TRBD1	.	CASSFAGQAYEQYF	TGTGCCAGCAGCTTCGCGGGACAGGCCTACGAGCAGTACTTC
TRBJ1-1	TRBV19	TRBD1	.	CASSIRDREAFF	TGTGCCAGTAGTATTCGGGACAGGGAAGCTTTCTTT
TRBJ2-5	TRBV5-1	TRBD2	.	CASSLLAGVGGETQYF	TGCGCCAGCAGCCTCCTAGCGGGAGTTGGGGGAGAGACCCAGTACTTC
TRBJ1-1	TRBV7-9	TRBD1	.	CASSLRQGLNTEAFF	TGTGCCAGCAGCCTAAGACAGGGATTGAACACTGAAGCTTTCTTT
TRBJ2-3	TRBV10-3	.	.	CAISESGGGISTDTQYF	TGTGCCATCAGTGAGTCAGGCGGCGGGATAAGCACAGATACGCAGTATTTT
TRBJ2-2	TRBV3-1/TRBV3-2	TRBD1	.	CATGGGELFF	TGTGCCACAGGGGGCGGGGAGCTGTTTTTT
TRBJ1-1	TRBV5-1	.	.	CASSPQGAGGNTEAFF	TGCGCCAGCAGCCCCCAAGGTGCGGGGGGGAACACTGAAGCTTTCTTT
TRBJ2-2	TRBV10-3	TRBD1	.	CAISDSQGAATGELFF	TGTGCCATCAGTGACTCACAGGGGGCGGCCACCGGGGAGCTGTTTTTT
TRBJ2-1	TRBV5-8	TRBD1	.	CASRYRTGAYNEQFF	TGTGCCAGCAGGTACAGGACAGGGGCCTACAATGAGCAGTTCTTC
TRBJ1-3	TRBV18	.	.	CASSPQDRNTIYF	TGTGCCAGCTCACCACAGGACAGAAACACCATATATTTT
TRBJ2-4	TRBV5-1	.	.	CASSPPGEGAKNIQYF	TGCGCCAGCAGCCCCCCCGGGGAAGGGGCCAAAAACATTCAGTACTTC
TRBJ1-5	TRBV24-1	.	.	CATSATTPGAIRGNQPQHF	TGTGCCACCAGTGCCACTACTCCTGGGGCTATAAGAGGCAATCAGCCCCAGCATTTT
TRBJ1-1	TRBV9	.	.	CASSVEGGVRAEAFF	TGTGCCAGCAGCGTAGAAGGGGGAGTTAGGGCTGAAGCTTTCTTT
TRBJ2-1	TRBV4-1	.	once	CASSDASLRVNEQFF	TGCGCCAGCAGCGATGCTAGTTTACGGGTTAATGAGCAGTTCTTC
TRBJ2-5	TRBV28	TRBD2	.	CASSHSSGGRQETQYF	TGTGCCAGCAGTCACTCTAGCGGGGGGCGACAAGAGACCCAGTACTTC
TRBJ1-1	TRBV5-1	.	.	CASGRLTNTEAFF	TGCGCCAGCGGCCGACTTACTAACACTGAAGCTTTCTTT
TRBJ1-1	TRBV4-2	.	.	CASSRGQGGTEAFF	TGTGCCAGCAGCCGGGGGCAGGGAGGGACTGAAGCTTTCTTT
TRBJ1-3	TRBV4-3	.	.	CASSQDRVSSGNTIYF	TGCGCCAGCAGCCAAGACAGGGTCAGCTCTGGAAACACCATATATTTT
TRBJ2-1	TRBV4-2	TRBD1	.	CASSQWYPGGSYNEQFF	TGTGCCAGCAGCCAATGGTACCCAGGGGGCTCCTACAATGAGCAGTTCTTC
TRBJ1-2	TRBV19	.	.	CASSVRTGVDYGYTF	TGTGCCAGTAGTGTCCGAACGGGGGTGGACTATGGCTACACCTTC
TRBJ1-2	TRBV2	TRBD1	.	CASRPTGVDLANYGYTF	TGTGCCAGCAGACCGACAGGGGTGGACTTAGCTAACTATGGCTACACCTTC
TRBJ2-1	TRBV4-2	TRBD2	.	CASSQDLAGSDGEQFF	TGTGCCAGCAGCCAAGACTTAGCGGGGTCGGACGGGGAGCAGTTCTTC
TRBJ2-7	TRBV28	TRBD1	.	CASSPRTGLSSYEQYF	TGTGCCAGCAGTCCCCGGACAGGGTTAAGCTCCTACGAGCAGTACTTC
TRBJ1-4	TRBV7-8	TRBD1	.	CASSLVPRDRILSTNEKLFF	TGTGCCAGCAGCTTAGTCCCTCGGGACAGGATACTATCAACTAATGAAAAACTGTTTTTT
TRBJ2-5	TRBV6-1	.	.	CASSVVKSEVPSGETQYF	TGTGCCAGCAGTGTCGTGAAATCAGAGGTCCCATCCGGAGAGACCCAGTACTTC
TRBJ1-2	TRBV7-9	.	.	CASSLSGTGANYGYTF	TGTGCCAGCAGCTTATCCGGGACGGGAGCTAACTATGGCTACACCTTC
TRBJ2-2	TRBV27	TRBD2	.	CASSFMGGASGTGELFF	TGTGCCAGCAGTTTTATGGGTGGGGCTAGCGGGACCGGGGAGCTGTTTTTT
TRBJ2-1	TRBV6-5	.	.	CASRRTYSSYNEQFF	TGTGCCAGCAGGAGGACTTACAGCTCCTACAATGAGCAGTTCTTC
TRBJ1-1	TRBV11-1	.	.	CASSFTGNTEAFF	TGTGCCAGCAGCTTCACAGGGAACACTGAAGCTTTCTTT
TRBJ1-4	TRBV18	TRBD1	.	CASSRGQDNEKLFF	TGTGCCAGCTCAAGAGGACAGGACAATGAAAAACTGTTTTTT
TRBJ2-7	TRBV6-5	.	.	CASRTGDQIYEQYF	TGTGCCAGCAGGACAGGAGACCAAATCTACGAGCAGTACTTC
TRBJ2-3	TRBV27	.	many	CASSTDYAYTDTQYF	TGTGCCAGCAGTACGGACTACGCCTACACAGATACGCAGTATTTT
TRBJ2-2	TRBV5-1	TRBD1	once	CASSPRSGGHTGELFF	TGCGCCAGCAGCCCACGATCAGGGGGCCACACCGGGGAGCTGTTTTTT
TRBJ2-2	TRBV19	TRBD2	.	CASGPFASGSSTGELFF	TGTGCCAGCGGCCCCTTCGCTAGCGGGAGTTCAACCGGGGAGCTGTTTTTT
TRBJ2-5	TRBV9	.	.	CASSARSGLQETQYF	TGTGCCAGCAGCGCCCGTAGCGGACTACAAGAGACCCAGTACTTC
TRBJ2-3	TRBV4-2	.	.	CASSLLSSGVSTDTQYF	TGTGCCAGCAGCCTTTTATCATCGGGGGTAAGCACAGATACGCAGTATTTT
TRBJ1-4	TRBV19	TRBD1	once	CASSTGTESNEKLFF	TGTGCCAGTAGTACTGGGACAGAGAGTAATGAAAAACTGTTTTTT
TRBJ2-1	TRBV11-3	TRBD1	.	CASSLEGTGVRNEQFF	TGTGCCAGCAGCTTAGAAGGGACAGGGGTTAGAAATGAGCAGTTCTTC
TRBJ2-2	TRBV11-3	TRBD1	.	CASSPRTGGGGELFF	TGTGCCAGCAGCCCGAGGACAGGGGGCGGCGGGGAGCTGTTTTTT
TRBJ1-1	TRBV10-3	TRBD1	.	CAISEPRDREAFF	TGTGCCATCAGTGAGCCCCGGGACAGGGAAGCTTTCTTT
TRBJ2-7	TRBV5-6	.	.	CASSIVRNEQYF	TGTGCCAGCAGCATAGTGAGGAACGAGCAGTACTTC
TRBJ2-2	TRBV28	.	.	CASSFLRLGTGELFF	TGTGCCAGCAGTTTCCTCCGACTGGGCACCGGGGAGCTGTTTTTT
TRBJ1-2	TRBV7-8	.	.	CASSLVLGEGYGYTF	TGTGCCAGCAGCTTAGTTCTGGGGGAGGGCTATGGCTACACCTTC
TRBJ2-3	TRBV2	.	.	CASSGGPFGTDTQYF	TGTGCCAGCAGCGGAGGACCCTTCGGCACAGATACGCAGTATTTT
TRBJ1-1	TRBV6-1	.	.	CASSELGGNHF	TGTGCCAGCAGTGAATTGGGGGGGAACCACTTT
TRBJ2-1	TRBV5-1	TRBD1	.	CASSLVGQGANNEQFF	TGCGCCAGCAGCTTGGTAGGGCAGGGGGCTAACAATGAGCAGTTCTTC
TRBJ2-3	TRBV2	TRBD2	.	CASRAALVLAGADTQYF	TGTGCCAGCAGGGCCGCCCTGGTCCTAGCGGGGGCAGATACGCAGTATTTT
TRBJ1-4	TRBV30	.	once	CAWSGGKVEKLFF	TGTGCCTGGAGTGGAGGGAAGGTGGAAAAACTGTTTTTT
TRBJ2-1	TRBV28	TRBD2	.	CASSSAGTSGRRVSYNEQFF	TGTGCCAGCAGTTCCGCCGGGACTAGCGGGAGGCGGGTCTCCTACAATGAGCAGTTCTTC